This TCR beta chain comes out of a study of blood T cells in healthy people across ages. Findings and caveats of the study: Naive CD4+ cell counts and diversity both ran higher in long-lived than in aged donors. TCR beta diversity, measured per million T cells, fell in a roughly linear way with age.

This clonotype was observed a few times. The antigen remains unidentified. Through a sample-barcoded 5' primer and a J-beta primer mix, a second PCR was run for about 6 to 12 cycles. TCRdb reanalysed the 5' RACE reads using MiXCR and keeps one entry per CDR3 protein. The table includes more than 600,000 distinct CDR3 sequences, around a quarter detected once. Per germline, CDR1 SGHTA and CDR2 FQGNSA. The CDR3 extends over 14 amino acids. V was trimmed by 3 bases and J by 4 bases, leaving 13 bases between them. Extraction yielded at least 5 micrograms of total RNA per sample. This sample was also put to use in a study of T cells of mothers and their children. According to that study: It was through the M1S primer of the second PCR that sample barcodes and 2-4 random nucleotides were added.

Material: blood. This sequence originates from a boy aged 5-17 years in good health. The chain carries TRBV7-2 and TRBJ2-7; tentatively, D is TRBD2 (6 bases). DNA of the CDR3: TGTGCCAGCAGCTTGGCACTAGCACTATACGAGCAGTACTTC. Translation gives CASSLALALYEQYF.